A selection of T cell receptor beta chains follows, all from one sample in a study of T cells in Graves' hyperthyroidism and ophthalmopathy. TCRdb analysed the multiplex PCR reads with MiXCR anew, one entry per CDR3 protein. The sample yields 600,000 to 650,000 distinct CDR3 sequences, roughly 17% seen once. Sequencing was carried out using blood. The receptors stem from a woman aged 30 to 39 with Graves' hyperthyroidism. The CDR3 runs from the conserved cysteine through the conserved F or W. D genes are given only for firm matches. The size of a clone is reported for some rows only, either as once, few or many, or as a class for expanded clones.

clone_size | d_call | j_call | v_call | cdr3_nt | cdr3_aa
few | . | TRBJ1-1 | TRBV12-3/TRBV12-4 | TGTGCCAGCACTAGCGCTAGCGGCACTGAAGCTTTCTTT | CASTSASGTEAFF
. | . | TRBJ1-1 | TRBV19 | TGTGCCAGTAGTGCGGAGGTGGGCACTGAAGCTTTCTTT | CASSAEVGTEAFF
many | TRBD1 | TRBJ1-1 | TRBV6-2/TRBV6-3 | TGTGCCAGCGGGTACAGGGGATGGAACACTGAAGCTTTCTTT | CASGYRGWNTEAFF
few | . | TRBJ2-5 | TRBV11-2 | TGTGCCAGCAGCCCCTCTGTCGTCGGGAAGACCCAGTACTTC | CASSPSVVGKTQYF
. | TRBD1 | TRBJ1-2 | TRBV20-1 | TGCAGTGCTAGAGAGGAGGGGGCGTTTAATGGCTACACCTTC | CSAREEGAFNGYTF
. | TRBD2 | TRBJ2-1 | TRBV5-1 | TGCGCCAGCAGCGAGGGACTAGCGGGAGGAGGTGAGCAGTTCTTC | CASSEGLAGGGEQFF
few | . | TRBJ2-1 | TRBV5-1 | TGCGCCAGCAGGGATTACAATGGGCAGTTCTTC | CASRDYNGQFF
many | . | TRBJ2-7 | TRBV11-2 | TGTGCCAGCTCCGTTTCCGGGCCTTACGAGCAGTACTTC | CASSVSGPYEQYF
many | TRBD2 | TRBJ2-1 | TRBV30 | TGTGCCTGGAGTGTAAGGAGGGAGGGTGAGCAGTTCTTC | CAWSVRREGEQFF
. | TRBD1 | TRBJ1-5 | TRBV20-1 | TGCAGTGACGGACAGGGGGATCAGCCCCAGCATTTT | CSDGQGDQPQHF
few | . | TRBJ2-7 | TRBV13 | TGTGCCAGCAGTCGGGGCGGGGGCCCCCACGAGCAGTACTTC | CASSRGGGPHEQYF
. | . | TRBJ2-3 | TRBV3-1 | TGTGCCAGCAGCCAAAAGAGGCTAGCGAGCACAGATACGCAGTATTTT | CASSQKRLASTDTQYF
. | . | TRBJ2-7 | TRBV20-1 | TGCAGTGCTAGAGATCACGCAGGGAAGGGCGAGCAGTACTTC | CSARDHAGKGEQYF
. | . | TRBJ2-1 | TRBV7-9 | TGTGCCAGCAGCAACCCCAGCGGAGAGTACAATGAGCAGTTCTTC | CASSNPSGEYNEQFF
many | TRBD1 | TRBJ1-2 | TRBV6-1 | TGTGCCAGCCGCCCGGGACAGTGGAACTATGGCTACACCTTC | CASRPGQWNYGYTF
many | . | TRBJ1-5 | TRBV28 | TGTGCCAGCAGTCTTCGCTGGGGGACGAATCAGCCCCAGCATTTT | CASSLRWGTNQPQHF
. | . | TRBJ2-2 | TRBV4-1 | TGCGCCAGCAGCCAAGATCCCCGGGAGAGGGGGGCCGGGGAGCTGTTTTTT | CASSQDPRERGAGELFF
. | TRBD2 | TRBJ2-3 | TRBV19 | TGTGCCAGTAGTCACTGGACTAGCGGGAGGGCTGAAGATACGCAGTGTTTT | CASSHWTSGRAEDTQCF
many | . | TRBJ1-2 | TRBV3-1 | TGTGCCAGCAGCCAAGGACAGGAGGCGTATGGCTACACCTTC | CASSQGQEAYGYTF
many | TRBD2 | TRBJ2-7 | TRBV28 | TGTGCCAGCAGACTAGCGGGTAAATACGAGCAGTACTTC | CASRLAGKYEQYF
many | . | TRBJ2-1 | TRBV3-1 | TGTGCCAGCAGCGGGCTACGCAATGAGCAGTTCTTC | CASSGLRNEQFF
few | . | TRBJ1-3 | TRBV27 | TGTGCCAGCAGTCCCCGACAGGTGCGGGGAAACACCATATATTTT | CASSPRQVRGNTIYF
many | . | TRBJ2-5 | TRBV12-3/TRBV12-4 | TGTGCCAGCAGTTTATCTGCCCGGGAGACCCAGTACTTC | CASSLSARETQYF
many | . | TRBJ2-1 | TRBV12-3/TRBV12-4 | TGTGCCAGCAGTCTAGCGTATAGGCGGCTGGAGCAGTTCTTC | CASSLAYRRLEQFF
. | . | TRBJ1-5 | TRBV18 | TGTGTCAGCTCACCAGGTAGCGTGGGCTTTAGCAATCAGCCCCAGCATTTT | CVSSPGSVGFSNQPQHF
many | . | TRBJ2-7 | TRBV7-2 | TGTGCCAGCAGCCGAGTTGGCGGGGGCAGGCCCGCCTACGAGCAGTACTTC | CASSRVGGGRPAYEQYF
many | TRBD2 | TRBJ2-1 | TRBV24-1 | TGTGCCACCAGTGCAGATCTAGCGGGAGTGGATGAGCAGTTCTTC | CATSADLAGVDEQFF
. | . | TRBJ1-5 | TRBV18 | TGTGCCAGCTCACCACGGGGCCGAGAACCCGAGCAGCCCCAGCATTTT | CASSPRGREPEQPQHF
. | . | TRBJ1-1 | TRBV20-1 | TGCAGTGCCAATGATCCGCCTGAAGCTTTCTTT | CSANDPPEAFF
many | TRBD2 | TRBJ2-7 | TRBV28 | TGTGCCTCTCGCCGGGCGGGAGCGGGTTACGAGCAGTACTTC | CASRRAGAGYEQYF
. | TRBD1 | TRBJ1-5 | TRBV6-1 | TGTGCCAGCATCTCAGGGGGTCCCTGGACTAAGCAATATAGCAATCAGCCCCAGCATTTT | CASISGGPWTKQYSNQPQHF
. | . | TRBJ2-7 | TRBV20-1 | TGCAGTGCCCCCCGGCGGGGTACCTACGAGCAGTACTTC | CSAPRRGTYEQYF
many | TRBD2 | TRBJ2-7 | TRBV6-2/TRBV6-3 | TGTGCCAGCAGTTACACTAGCGGGAGGTCGTACGAGCAGTACTTC | CASSYTSGRSYEQYF
many | . | TRBJ2-1 | TRBV18 | TGTGCCAGCTCACCTCCGACAGACTACAATGAGCAGTTCTTC | CASSPPTDYNEQFF
. | . | TRBJ2-1 | TRBV7-3 | TGTGCCAGCAGCACGAACCCCCGGGTGAAGTATTTTAGTTATCTGTACAATGAGCAGTTCTTC | CASSTNPRVKYFSYLYNEQFF
. | TRBD2 | TRBJ2-7 | TRBV5-1 | TGCGCCAGCAGCTTGGTCGCTAGCGGGAGAGTGAGCTACGAGCAGTACTTC | CASSLVASGRVSYEQYF
. | TRBD1 | TRBJ1-5 | TRBV27 | TGTGCCAGCAGCACAGGGGTATGGAGCAATCAGCCCCAGCATTTT | CASSTGVWSNQPQHF
many | TRBD1 | TRBJ1-1 | TRBV2 | TGTGCCAGCAGTGAAACAGGGGAAATGAACACTGAAGCTTTCTTT | CASSETGEMNTEAFF
. | . | TRBJ1-5 | TRBV20-1 | TGCAGTGCTACAGGGGACCTTCTCAATCAGCCCCAGCATTTT | CSATGDLLNQPQHF
few | . | TRBJ2-1 | TRBV30 | TGTGCCTGGAGTTCCTTTGGGGGAGGTACCTACAATGAGCAGTTCTTC | CAWSSFGGGTYNEQFF
. | . | TRBJ2-3 | TRBV28 | TGTGCCAGCAGTTTAGTTGGGACAACTAGCACAGATACGCAGTATTTT | CASSLVGTTSTDTQYF
many | TRBD1 | TRBJ1-2 | TRBV20-1 | TGCAGTGCTAGAGAGACGACAGGGAACTATGGCTACACCTTC | CSARETTGNYGYTF
few | TRBD2 | TRBJ2-3 | TRBV15 | TGTGCCACCAGCCGACCGGGACTAGCGGGAGGAGCAGATACGCAGTATTTT | CATSRPGLAGGADTQYF
many | TRBD2 | TRBJ2-5 | TRBV2 | TGTGCCAGCAGGACAGGACTAGCGGGACAAGAGACCCAGTACTTC | CASRTGLAGQETQYF
many | TRBD2 | TRBJ2-7 | TRBV28 | TGTGCCAGCAGTGAAGCGGGAAGTAACTACGAGCAGTACTTC | CASSEAGSNYEQYF
many | . | TRBJ2-3 | TRBV6-1 | TGTGCCAGCAGGCCCGGGGAGCGTGGCCGCACAGATACGCAGTATTTT | CASRPGERGRTDTQYF
few | TRBD2 | TRBJ2-7 | TRBV27 | TGTGCCAGCAGTTTAACGGGAGGGCCCGTATACGAGCAGTACTTC | CASSLTGGPVYEQYF
many | TRBD2 | TRBJ2-5 | TRBV28 | TGTGCCAGCAGTTTGGGGACTAGCGGGGTCGAAGAGACCCAGTACTTC | CASSLGTSGVEETQYF